This paragraph reports one T cell receptor (beta chain). The antigen remains unidentified. Germline V gives CDR1 SGHRS, CDR2 YFSETQ. The CDR3 totals 13 residues. V lost 0 bases to trimming and J lost 6 bases, with 8 bases between them. This sample is drawn from a study of CD4 T cells in relation to SARS-CoV-2 and coronaviruses. The study's findings and limits: In around 60% of donors, memory CD4+ clonotypes crossrecognized SARS-CoV-2 and at least one common cold coronavirus spike.

The unexposed donors gave CD4+ T cells in about 2011-2019, prior to COVID-19. Uncultured naive and memory CD4+ T cells supplied DNA for deep TCR-beta sequencing. The method was immunoSEQ multiplex PCR; TCRdb's version includes in-frame clones alone and lacks a portion of them. The table includes under 90,000 clones, over 85% detected once. Sequencing was done on a sample of naive CD4+ T cells from PBMCs. Subset of the sample: naive CD4+ T cells isolated by negative enrichment. This receptor was taken from a human donor in good health. V is TRBV5-1 and J is TRBJ2-3; D call uncertain. The CDR3: CASSLEGRDTQYF. The CDR3, as DNA: TGCGCCAGCAGCTTGGAAGGGCGGGATACGCAGTATTTT. The full variable domain, completed using reference TRBV5-1 and TRBJ2-3, is KAGVTQTPRYLIKTRGQQVTLSCSPISGHRSVSWYQQTPGQGLQFLFEYFSETQRNKGNFPGRFSGRQFSNSRSEMNVSTLELGDSALYLCASSLEGRDTQYFGPGTRLTVL.